These T cell receptor beta chains were read from a single sample in a study of T cell changes during pregnancy in multiple sclerosis. Assay: immunoSEQ multiplex PCR; the TCRdb copy retains only in-frame clones and omits some. Of approximately 90,000 clones listed, less than 95% are singletons. Specimen: peripheral blood, collected before pregnancy. These receptor sequences come from a female donor with multiple sclerosis, enrolled in a pregnancy study. The CDR3 runs from the conserved cysteine through the conserved F or W. Each record gives: D gene, V gene, J gene, clone size, CDR3 length, CDR3 DNA, CDR3 protein. The D gene is left open where the match is weak. Not every row has a clone size; where given, it reads once, few, many or a size class.

>TRBD1|TRBV9|TRBJ2-6|.|18
TGTGCCAGCAGCTTCGACGGGACAGGGGGCGTTGGGGCCAACGTCCTGACTTTC
CASSFDGTGGVGANVLTF
>TRBD1|TRBV27|TRBJ2-2|once|18
TGTGCCACCCCGAGGCCGGGACAGGGGCCTAAAAACAGCGGGGAGCTGTTTTTT
CATPRPGQGPKNSGELFF
>.|TRBV28|TRBJ1-2|.|16
TGTGCCAGCAGTCCATCCGGACAACTCCCTAACTATGGCTACACCTTC
CASSPSGQLPNYGYTF
>TRBD1|TRBV5-1|TRBJ1-4|.|15
TGCGCCAGCAGCTCCTTTGGGACAGGGGGTGAAAAACTGTTTTTT
CASSSFGTGGEKLFF
>.|TRBV4-1|TRBJ2-5|.|15
TGCGCCAGCAGCCCAGTGGCGGGCGTACTAGAGACCCAGTACTTC
CASSPVAGVLETQYF
>TRBD1|TRBV19|TRBJ1-1|.|13
TGTGCCAGCCTAAGGACAGGGGGCACTGAAGCTTTCTTT
CASLRTGGTEAFF
>.|TRBV7-2|TRBJ1-2|.|14
TGTGCCAGCAGCCCTGGTGGAGGTAACTATGGCTACACCTTC
CASSPGGGNYGYTF
>TRBD1|TRBV27|TRBJ2-7|.|16
TGTGCCAGCAGTTCTTCCTCGGACAGGGTGACCTACGAGCAGTACTTC
CASSSSSDRVTYEQYF
>TRBD1|TRBV28|TRBJ1-1|.|14
TGTGCCAGCAGTTGGGACAGGGTCGGGACTGAAGCTTTCTTT
CASSWDRVGTEAFF
>.|TRBV9|TRBJ2-3|.|16
TGTGCCAGCAGCCCTCAATCCTCGGGGGGCGGAGATACGCAGTATTTT
CASSPQSSGGGDTQYF
>TRBD1|TRBV6-1|TRBJ1-2|.|15
TGTGCCAGCAGTGAAGCCGGGACAGGGAACTATGGCTACACCTTC
CASSEAGTGNYGYTF
>TRBD1|TRBV5-4|TRBJ1-1|.|13
TGTGCCAGCAGCCGGACAGGGGGAACTGAAGCTTTCTTT
CASSRTGGTEAFF
>.|TRBV15|TRBJ1-1|.|13
TGTGCCACCAGCAGAGATCGGGGCACTGAAGCTTTCTTT
CATSRDRGTEAFF
>.|TRBV19|TRBJ1-5|.|14
TGTGCCAGTAAGGAACAGGCAAGCAATCAGCCCCAGCATTTT
CASKEQASNQPQHF
>TRBD2|TRBV7-2|TRBJ2-1|.|16
TGTGCCAGCAGCCAGGGACTAGCGGGAGGTACCGATGAGCAGTTCTTC
CASSQGLAGGTDEQFF
>.|TRBV2|TRBJ1-2|.|13
TGTGCCAGCAGTGTGGGAGGGGTGGTTGACTACACCTTC
CASSVGGVVDYTF
>.|TRBV7-2|TRBJ2-2|.|16
TGTGCCAGCAGCTCCAGGAATGACCTCCGCCAGCGGGAGCTGTTTTTT
CASSSRNDLRQRELFF
>.|TRBV21-1|TRBJ1-2|.|15
TGTGCCAGCAGCACAGGACAAACTCACCTGCGGGGCTACACCTTC
CASSTGQTHLRGYTF
>.|TRBV6-1|TRBJ1-5|.|13
TGTGCCAGCAGTGATGGGGGGAATCAGCCCCAGCATTTT
CASSDGGNQPQHF
>TRBD1|TRBV11-3|TRBJ2-1|.|13
TGTGCCAGCAGTTCCTACAGGGGTAATGAGCAGTTCTTC
CASSSYRGNEQFF
>TRBD1|TRBV7-6|TRBJ2-7|.|14
TGTGCCAGCAGCTTAGCTGGGACAGGGTCCGAGCAGTACTTC
CASSLAGTGSEQYF
>.|TRBV4-2|TRBJ1-2|.|13
TGTGCCAGCAGCCCCAGGGGAGACTATGGCTACACCTTC
CASSPRGDYGYTF
>.|TRBV29-1|TRBJ2-7|.|13
TGCAGCGTTGTTCTCGGGAGTTGGTACGAGCAGTACTTC
CSVVLGSWYEQYF
>TRBD2|TRBV4-2|TRBJ2-1|.|16
TGTGCCAGCAGCCAAGTTTGGCGGGAGGAGAGGGGTGAGCAGTTCTTC
CASSQVWREERGEQFF
>TRBD1|TRBV5-8|TRBJ1-1|.|16
TGTGCCAGCAGCTTCTACAGGGGGACGATGAACACTGAAGCTTTCTTT
CASSFYRGTMNTEAFF
>TRBD1|TRBV19|TRBJ2-2|.|14
TGTGCCAGTAGTTTTACAGGGGGCACCGGGGAGCTGTTTTTT
CASSFTGGTGELFF
>TRBD1|TRBV5-4|TRBJ1-6|.|19
TGTGCCAGCAGCCGGATAGGACAGGGGGCGGGCGTATATAATTCACCCCTCCACTTT
CASSRIGQGAGVYNSPLHF
>TRBD1|TRBV13|TRBJ1-1|once|15
TGTGCCAGCAGCCACGACCCGACAGGGGGTCTTGAAGCTTTCTTT
CASSHDPTGGLEAFF
>TRBD1|TRBV6-1|TRBJ1-1|.|17
TGTGCCAGCAGTGACCGCCGGGACAGGGAAGGTAGGACTGAAGCTTTCTTT
CASSDRRDREGRTEAFF
>TRBD1|TRBV18|TRBJ2-6|.|19
TGTGCCAGCTCACTAACAGGGACAGCGTATTTCTCTGGGGCCAACGTCCTGACTTTC
CASSLTGTAYFSGANVLTF
>.|TRBV27|TRBJ2-1|.|15
TGTGCCAGCAGTTTAGAAGCTAGCTCCTACAATGAGCAGTTCTTC
CASSLEASSYNEQFF
>.|TRBV6-6|TRBJ1-1|.|14
TGTGCCTCCAGGGCATCCCAGATGAACACTGAAGCTTTCTTT
CASRASQMNTEAFF
>.|TRBV9|TRBJ1-1|few|14
TGTGCCAGCAGCTCTGGACTCTCGAACACTGAAGCTTTCTTT
CASSSGLSNTEAFF
>TRBD1|TRBV27|TRBJ1-3|few|12
TGTGCCAGCAGGGACAGGGTACACACCATATATTTT
CASRDRVHTIYF
>TRBD1|TRBV2|TRBJ1-1|.|14
TGTGCCAGCAGGGGGACAGGGGGCCTCACTGAAGCTTTCTTT
CASRGTGGLTEAFF
>.|TRBV25-1|TRBJ2-5|.|11
TGTGCCAGCAGTGGTGGAGGGACCCAGTACTTC
CASSGGGTQYF
>TRBD2|TRBV19|TRBJ2-4|.|17
TGTGCCAGTAGTATGGGAGGCGGACTAGTGGCCAAAAACATTCAGTACTTC
CASSMGGGLVAKNIQYF
>.|TRBV5-4|TRBJ1-1|.|14
TGTGCCAGCAGCCGGGGGGGAGCGAACACTGAAGCTTTCTTT
CASSRGGANTEAFF
>.|TRBV4-2|TRBJ1-1|.|15
TGTGCCAGCAGCCAGCTACAGGGACTGAACACTGAAGCTTTCTTT
CASSQLQGLNTEAFF
>TRBD1|TRBV29-1|TRBJ1-1|few|14
TGCAGCGTTGAGTTGACAGGGGGAGTCACTGAAGCTTTCTTT
CSVELTGGVTEAFF
>TRBD2|TRBV12-5|TRBJ2-5|.|16
TGTGCTAGTGGTTTGGTACTAGCGGGGGACCAAGAGACCCAGTACTTC
CASGLVLAGDQETQYF
>TRBD1|TRBV25-1|TRBJ2-3|.|13
TGTGCCAGCAGTGCCGCAGGGGGAGATACGCAGTATTTT
CASSAAGGDTQYF
>.|TRBV1|TRBJ2-1|.|16
TGCACCAGCAGCTTCCCCGGGACTAGCGGCTACAATGAGCAGTTCTTC
CTSSFPGTSGYNEQFF
>.|TRBV6-5|TRBJ1-1|.|15
TGTGCCAGCAGTTACTCGGGCAGTTCGAACACTGAAGCTTTCTTT
CASSYSGSSNTEAFF
>TRBD2|TRBV7-9|TRBJ2-5|.|16
TGTGCCAGCAGCTTACGGCGGGGGGCCGGGTTGGAGACCCAGTACTTC
CASSLRRGAGLETQYF
>TRBD1|TRBV5-4|TRBJ2-5|.|14
TGTGCCGCGAGCTCCGGGACAGGGAGGGAGACCCAGTACTTC
CAASSGTGRETQYF
>.|TRBV7-3|TRBJ2-3|.|11
TGTGCCAGCGGCCACACAGATACGCAGTATTTT
CASGHTDTQYF
>.|TRBV12-5|TRBJ2-1|once|12
TGTGCTAGTGGTATCCAAACAAATGAGCAGTTCTTC
CASGIQTNEQFF
>.|TRBV7-9|TRBJ2-7|.|15
TGTGCCAGCAGCTCCCAGGGGAGGGCAGGGTACGAGCAGTACTTC
CASSSQGRAGYEQYF
>.|TRBV19|TRBJ1-5|.|15
TGTGCCAGTAGTATCGCGACACAAAGCAATCAGCCCCAGCATTTT
CASSIATQSNQPQHF
>TRBD2|TRBV4-2|TRBJ2-7|.|16
TGTGCCAGCAGCCACGCTTCGGGACTAGCGGGAGACGGGCAGTACTTC
CASSHASGLAGDGQYF